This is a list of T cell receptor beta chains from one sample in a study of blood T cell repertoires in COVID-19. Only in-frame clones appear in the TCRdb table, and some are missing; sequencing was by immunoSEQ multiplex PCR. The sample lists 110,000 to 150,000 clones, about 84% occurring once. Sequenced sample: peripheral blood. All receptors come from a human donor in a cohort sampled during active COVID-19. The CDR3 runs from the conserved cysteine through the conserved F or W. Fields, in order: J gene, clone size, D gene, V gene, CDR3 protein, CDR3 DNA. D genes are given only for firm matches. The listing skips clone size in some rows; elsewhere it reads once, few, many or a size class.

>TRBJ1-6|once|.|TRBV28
CASSLGRGISPLHF
TGTGCCAGCAGTTTAGGCAGAGGAATTTCACCCCTCCACTTT
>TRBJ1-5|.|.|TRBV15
CATRQVFDQPQHF
TGTGCCACCAGACAGGTATTCGATCAGCCCCAGCATTTT
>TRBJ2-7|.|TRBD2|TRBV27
CASRRRSGGLRPYEQYF
TGTGCCAGCAGGCGGCGGAGCGGGGGCCTCCGCCCATACGAGCAGTACTTC
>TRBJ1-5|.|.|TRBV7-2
CASSRDFNQPQHF
TGTGCCAGCAGCCGGGACTTCAATCAGCCCCAGCATTTT
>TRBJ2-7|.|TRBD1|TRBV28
CASSRTGAYEQYF
TGTGCCAGCAGTCGGACAGGGGCCTACGAGCAGTACTTC
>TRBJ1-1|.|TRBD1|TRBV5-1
CASRTGSQNLNTEAFF
TGCGCCAGCAGGACAGGGTCCCAGAATTTAAACACTGAAGCTTTCTTT
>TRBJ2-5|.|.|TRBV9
CASSVDGAPPTLAGRKTQYF
TGTGCCAGCAGCGTAGATGGCGCCCCCCCGACCTTGGCAGGGAGGAAGACCCAGTACTTC
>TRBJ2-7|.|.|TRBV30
CAWSVLGTEQYF
TGTGCCTGGAGTGTCCTTGGGACAGAGCAGTACTTC
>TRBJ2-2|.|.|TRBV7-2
CASRGGPGWTGELFF
TGTGCCAGCAGGGGAGGCCCGGGGTGGACCGGGGAGCTGTTTTTT
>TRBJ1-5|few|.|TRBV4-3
CASSQVVSGNQPQHF
TGCGCCAGCAGCCAAGTGGTTTCGGGCAATCAGCCCCAGCATTTT
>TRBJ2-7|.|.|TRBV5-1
CASSFDSYPLYF
TGCGCCAGCAGCTTCGACAGCTACCCCTTGTACTTC
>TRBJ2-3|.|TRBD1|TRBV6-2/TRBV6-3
CASSRTGAIDTQYF
TGTGCCAGCAGCCGGACAGGGGCAATAGATACGCAGTATTTT
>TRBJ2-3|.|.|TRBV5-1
CASSYGGTDTQYF
TGCGCCAGCAGCTACGGGGGTACAGATACGCAGTATTTT
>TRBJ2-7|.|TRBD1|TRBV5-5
CASSLQGQGVTEQYF
TGTGCCAGCAGCCTACAGGGACAGGGGGTTACAGAGCAGTACTTC
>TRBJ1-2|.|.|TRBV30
CAWITLGGTNYGYTF
TGTGCCTGGATAACCCTCGGGGGGACTAACTATGGCTACACCTTC
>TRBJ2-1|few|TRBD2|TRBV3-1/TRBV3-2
CASSGTSGGVPQFF
TGTGCCAGCAGCGGGACTAGCGGGGGGGTCCCCCAGTTCTTC
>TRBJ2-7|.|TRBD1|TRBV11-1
CASSNPGQGTWEQYF
TGTGCCAGCAGCAACCCCGGACAGGGGACTTGGGAGCAGTACTTC
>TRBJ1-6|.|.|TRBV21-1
CASSKGTGQGDNSPLHF
TGTGCCAGCAGCAAAGGAACGGGCCAGGGGGATAATTCACCCCTCCACTTT
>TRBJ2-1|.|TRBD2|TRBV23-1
CASNSGEYSYNEQFF
TGCGCCAGCAATAGCGGGGAGTACTCCTACAATGAGCAGTTCTTC
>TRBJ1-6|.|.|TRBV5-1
CASSSGAEPLHF
TGCGCCAGCAGCTCCGGAGCGGAACCCCTCCACTTT
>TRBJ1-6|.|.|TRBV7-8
CASSLTGLATPLHF
TGTGCCAGCAGCCTAACAGGGCTGGCGACACCCCTCCACTTT
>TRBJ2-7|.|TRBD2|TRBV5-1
CASSLATGGNEQYF
TGCGCCAGCAGCTTGGCCACGGGGGGGAACGAGCAGTACTTC
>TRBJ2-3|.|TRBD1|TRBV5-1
CASSLEGQGRTDTQYF
TGCGCCAGCAGCTTGGAAGGACAGGGAAGGACAGATACGCAGTATTTT
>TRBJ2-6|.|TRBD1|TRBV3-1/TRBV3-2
CASSQYRDRGSNVLTF
TGTGCCAGCAGCCAGTACCGGGACAGGGGATCCAACGTCCTGACTTTC
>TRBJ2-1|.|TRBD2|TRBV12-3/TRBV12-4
CASRLAGAVEFF
TGTGCCAGCAGGTTAGCGGGGGCGGTTGAGTTCTTC
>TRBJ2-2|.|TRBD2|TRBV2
CASRKLAGGTGELFF
TGTGCCAGCAGGAAACTAGCGGGGGGGACCGGGGAGCTGTTTTTT
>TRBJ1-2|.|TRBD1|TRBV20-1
CSAGGTGQRTFNYGYTF
TGCAGTGCTGGTGGAACGGGACAGAGAACCTTTAACTATGGCTACACCTTC
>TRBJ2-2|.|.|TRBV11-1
CASSLSRVLVTGELFF
TGTGCCAGCAGCTTATCTCGGGTCCTGGTCACCGGGGAGCTGTTTTTT
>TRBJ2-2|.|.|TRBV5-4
CASSFRGTGELFF
TGTGCCAGCAGCTTTCGGGGTACCGGGGAGCTGTTTTTT
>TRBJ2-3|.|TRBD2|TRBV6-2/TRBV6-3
CASSSGTSGGDLTDTQYF
TGTGCCAGCAGTTCCGGGACTAGCGGGGGTGACCTCACAGATACGCAGTATTTT
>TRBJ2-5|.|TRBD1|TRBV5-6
CASSFRIWDREKETQYF
TGTGCCAGCAGCTTTCGAATCTGGGACAGGGAAAAAGAGACCCAGTACTTC
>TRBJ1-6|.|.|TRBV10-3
CAIKGGDTYNSPLHF
TGTGCCATCAAGGGGGGGGACACCTATAATTCACCCCTCCACTTT
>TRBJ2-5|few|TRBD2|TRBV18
CASSPLPAGGQETQYF
TGTGCCAGCTCACCACTCCCAGCGGGGGGGCAAGAGACCCAGTACTTC
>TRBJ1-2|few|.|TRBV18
CASSRTDYYGYTF
TGTGCCAGCTCCCGGACGGACTACTATGGCTACACCTTC
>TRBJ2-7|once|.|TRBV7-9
CASSSPSSGDREQYF
TGTGCCAGCAGCTCACCTTCTTCGGGGGATCGCGAGCAGTACTTC
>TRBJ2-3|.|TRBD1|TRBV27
CASSLRAWTGGADTQYF
TGTGCCAGCAGTTTGCGAGCCTGGACAGGGGGCGCAGATACGCAGTATTTT
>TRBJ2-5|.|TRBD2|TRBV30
CACYLAGGGKTQYF
TGTGCCTGTTATCTAGCGGGGGGTGGAAAGACCCAGTACTTC
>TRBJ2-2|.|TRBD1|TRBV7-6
CASSLPRQGNTGELFF
TGTGCCAGCAGCTTACCCCGACAGGGGAACACCGGGGAGCTGTTTTTT
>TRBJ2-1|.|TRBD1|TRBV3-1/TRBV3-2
CASSHPDRGSYNEQFF
TGTGCCAGCAGCCACCCGGACAGGGGATCCTACAATGAGCAGTTCTTC
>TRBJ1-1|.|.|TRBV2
CASSTRVDTEAFF
TGTGCCAGCAGTACCAGGGTGGACACTGAAGCTTTCTTT
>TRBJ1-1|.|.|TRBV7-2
CASSLVSGVNTEAFF
TGTGCCAGCAGCTTAGTAAGCGGGGTGAACACTGAAGCTTTCTTT
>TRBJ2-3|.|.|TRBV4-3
CASSQETSFTDTQYF
TGCGCCAGCAGCCAAGAAACTAGTTTCACAGATACGCAGTATTTT
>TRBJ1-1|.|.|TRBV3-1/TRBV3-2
CASSQVGGTEAFF
TGTGCCAGCAGCCAAGTGGGGGGAACTGAAGCTTTCTTT
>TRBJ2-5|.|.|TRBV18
CASSLDMDQETQYF
TGTGCCAGCTCACTCGACATGGATCAAGAGACCCAGTACTTC
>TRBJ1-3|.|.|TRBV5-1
CASSWTGSGTSGNTIYF
TGCGCCAGCAGCTGGACTGGGTCGGGGACTAGTGGAAACACCATATATTTT
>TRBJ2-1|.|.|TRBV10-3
CAALAGREQFF
TGTGCCGCCCTGGCGGGAAGGGAGCAGTTCTTC
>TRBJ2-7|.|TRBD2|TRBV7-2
CASSLDSGGAVEQYF
TGTGCCAGCAGCTTAGATAGCGGGGGGGCCGTCGAGCAGTACTTC
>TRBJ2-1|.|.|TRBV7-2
CASSQDSSYNEQFF
TGTGCCAGCAGCCAAGACAGCTCCTACAATGAGCAGTTCTTC
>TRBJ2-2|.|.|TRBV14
CASSQELTVDQNTGELFF
TGTGCCAGCAGCCAAGAGTTGACAGTGGATCAGAACACCGGGGAGCTGTTTTTT
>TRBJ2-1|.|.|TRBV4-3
CASSHSDRASNEQFF
TGCGCCAGCAGCCACTCGGACAGAGCTTCCAATGAGCAGTTCTTC
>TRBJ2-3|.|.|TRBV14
CASSPTRMRGNTDTQYF
TGTGCCAGCAGCCCCACCCGTATGCGGGGAAACACAGATACGCAGTATTTT
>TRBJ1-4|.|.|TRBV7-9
CASSDTGRGEKLFF
TGTGCCAGCAGCGATACAGGGAGAGGGGAAAAACTGTTTTTT
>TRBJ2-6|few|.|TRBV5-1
CASSLQSSGANVLTF
TGCGCCAGCAGCTTACAGAGCTCTGGGGCCAACGTCCTGACTTTC